The next 12 T cell receptor beta chains were all read from a single sample in a study of blood T cell repertoires in COVID-19. The protocol was immunoSEQ multiplex PCR, while the TCRdb copy is restricted to in-frame clones and leaves out a portion. The profile shows roughly 240,000 clones, more than 70% of them singletons. Specimen: peripheral blood. The receptor set was obtained from an elderly woman with COVID-19, enrolled during active disease.

The gene calls are TRBV5-1 and TRBJ1-4; the match to TRBD1 covers 12 bases. The CDR3 is 15 amino acids. Germline V gives CDR1 SGHRS, CDR2 YFSETQ. J was trimmed by 7 bases and V by 3 bases; bases with no gene match: 4. The CDR3 sequence is CASSSGTGGLEKLFF. The CDR3 DNA reads TGCGCCAGCAGCTCTGGGACAGGGGGCCTTGAAAAACTGTTTTTT.

V usage is TRBV7-2 and J usage is TRBJ1-5; 10 bases match TRBD1. CDR1 is SGHTA and CDR2 is FQGNSA in the germline V gene. The V segment lost 6 bases and the J segment 4 bases; nucleotides outside the gene matches: 12. The CDR3 contains 17 residues. The CDR3 DNA reads as TGTGCCAGCAGTCTAGACAGGGGGCGGGGGGGAAATCAGCCCCAGCATTTT. Amino acid sequence: CASSLDRGRGGNQPQHF.

This sequence joins TRBV4-3 and TRBJ1-1, with no clear D. CDR3 length: 14 residues. Germline V CDR1 and CDR2: LGHNA, YSLEER. The ends were cut back, 0 bases at V and 4 bases at J, with 9 bases in the middle. CDR3 sequence: CASSQDRTGTEAFF. The CDR3 bases are TGCGCCAGCAGCCAAGATCGAACGGGCACTGAAGCTTTCTTT.

This clone was found once. The chain employs TRBV24-1 and TRBJ2-1; TRBD2 aligns across 7 bases. V lost 3 bases and J lost 5; bases outside the gene matches: 9. The CDR3 consists of 16 residues. From germline, CDR1 is KGHDR and CDR2 SFDVKD. CDR3: CATSDLTGTTHNEQFF. Here the CDR3 DNA reads TGTGCCACCAGTGATCTTACCGGGACTACCCACAATGAGCAGTTCTTC.

The chain has TRBV7-2 and TRBJ1-1; TRBD1 might be the D (6 bases). CDR3 length: 13 residues. The V gene lost 5 bases and the J gene lost 4 bases, with 11 bases spanning the gap. Germline V gene lookup returns CDR1 SGHTA and CDR2 FQGNSA. This CDR3 reads CASSLTGSTEAFF. Here the CDR3 DNA reads TGTGCCAGCAGCCTCACAGGGTCCACTGAAGCTTTCTTT.

This clone was observed a few times. The chain links TRBV5-1 to TRBJ1-2; D is unclear. CDR1 and CDR2 (germline): SGHRS, YFSETQ. The CDR3 is 14 residues long. The germline V and J ends were trimmed by 0 bases and 1 base, with 7 bases remaining between them. The CDR3 sequence: CASSLAPDNYGYTF. In DNA form, the CDR3 reads TGCGCCAGCAGCTTGGCTCCAGATAACTATGGCTACACCTTC.

The CDR3 bases are TGTGCCAGCAGCCTAGTGGCAAGCGGGGTACGAAATACGCAGTATTTT. Encoded protein: CASSLVASGVRNTQYF. V and J are TRBV7-2 and TRBJ2-3; 7 bases line up with TRBD2. This CDR3 region has 16 residues. CDR1 SGHTA and CDR2 FQGNSA come from the germline V gene. The V segment lost 5 bases and the J segment 7 bases; nucleotides outside the gene matches: 15.

The chain combines TRBV7-9 with TRBJ2-1, with a weak D call TRBD1 (6 bases). V was pared by 3 bases and J by 2 bases, with 11 bases between. Germline lookup yields CDR1 SEHNR and CDR2 FQNEAQ (reference sequence). The CDR3 extends over 15 amino acids. The CDR3 DNA reads TGTGCCAGCAGCTTTGACAGGCCGACCTACAATGAGCAGTTCTTC. It is translated as CASSFDRPTYNEQFF.

The chain has TRBV27 and TRBJ1-5; TRBD1 aligns across 7 bases. V lost 2 bases, J lost 1 base, and 5 bases stayed unmatched. The CDR3 sequence is 16 residues long. The V gene's germline CDR1 is MNHEY and CDR2 SMNVEV (reference sequence). The CDR3 region has the DNA TGTGCCAGCAGTTTAGAGGGGGCGCGGAGCAATCAGCCCCAGCATTTT. It translates to CASSLEGARSNQPQHF.

J is TRBJ2-3 and V is TRBV3-1 (or the pseudogene TRBV3-2); 13 bases map to TRBD2. This CDR3 is 17 amino acids long. With 4 bases clipped from V and 2 bases from J, the junction kept 6 bases outside the gene matches. Germline CDR1 reads LGHDT; CDR2 reads YNNKEL (reference sequence). As DNA, the CDR3 is TGTGCCAGCAGCCGACTAGCGGGGGGTAATTACACAGATACGCAGTATTTT. As protein: CASSRLAGGNYTDTQYF.

J is TRBJ2-7 and V is TRBV3-1 (or the pseudogene TRBV3-2); D uncertain. V lost 1 base and J lost 1, with 5 bases in between. The CDR3 is 13 residues long. The germline V gene encodes CDR1 LGHDT and CDR2 YNNKEL (reference sequence). CDR3 bases: TGTGCCAGCAGCCAAGCTAAGTCCTACGAGCAGTACGTC. It codes for CASSQAKSYEQYV.

The chain employs TRBV29-1 and TRBJ1-2; 12 bases line up with TRBD1. Germline V gene data show CDR1 as SQVTM and CDR2 as ANQGSEA. With V trimmed by 5 bases and J by 2 bases, 3 bases remained unmatched. The CDR3 loop spans 14 amino acids. The CDR3 sequence: CSVWDRGQNYGYTF. In nucleotides, the CDR3 is TGCAGCGTTTGGGACAGGGGGCAAAACTATGGCTACACCTTC.